The source of this TCR beta chain is a study of early T cells in non-severe SARS-CoV-2 infection. Study background: From unsorted whole blood, bulk RNA was sequenced, and the chains remained unpaired. Study results and caveats: Matching with VDJdb favored anti-spike CD8 responses (missing private and CD4 specificities).

This clonotype was seen a handful of times. What it recognizes is unknown. Germline loops: CDR1 LNHNV, CDR2 YYDKDF (reference sequence). The CDR3 totals 13 residues. The V gene lost 5 bases and the J gene lost 9 bases, with 11 bases spanning the gap. Tagging with unique molecular identifiers was applied to individual cDNA molecules. TCRdb re-called the 5' RACE reads with MiXCR, one entry per CDR3 protein. Among about 67,000 distinct CDR3 sequences listed, around a tenth were seen once. The receptor was isolated from an adult who was a healthcare worker with PCR-confirmed SARS-CoV-2 infection or an uninfected control (not recorded which). Sequenced: whole blood. The chain carries TRBV15 and TRBJ1-6; D is unresolved. In DNA form, the CDR3 reads TGTGCCACCAGCTGGACCGTGGGTTCACCCCTCCACTTT. Encoded protein: CATSWTVGSPLHF.